These 28 T cell receptor beta chains came from one sample sequenced in a study of human CD8 memory T cell subsets (dated by TCRdb to about 2020). TCRdb lists the instrument as NextSeq 550. A Human TCR Profiling Kit was used to prepare UMI-labeled 5' RACE TCRbeta libraries. TCRdb reprocessed the public reads and reports one entry per CDR3 protein sequence, without DNA. The sample has about 7,000 distinct CDR3 sequences on record. Together, the top ten hold 20% to 30% of the sample. Sequenced material: CD8+ stem-like memory T cells (TSCM and TCM) sorted from PBMCs. The cell subset or site label on this specimen signifies: stem-like memory CD8 T cells (TSTEM), CCR7+ PD-1- TIGIT-. These receptors came from a human donor in good health.

The chain has TRBV27 and TRBJ1-6; lacking DNA, the TRBD1 call made by TCRdb goes unchecked. The CDR3 consists of 15 residues. Looked up from germline, CDR1 is MNHEY and CDR2 is SMNVEV (reference sequence). CDR3 in amino acids: CASSSTGTGNSPLHF.

The V gene is TRBV7-9, the J gene TRBJ1-5. The CDR3 contains 12 residues. Germline-derived CDR1 and CDR2 are SEHNR and FQNEAQ (reference sequence). The CDR3 reads CASSLAGQPQHF.

The chain carries TRBV2 and TRBJ2-5. The germline gives CDR1 SNHLY, CDR2 FYNNEI. The CDR3 has 14 amino acids. The chain's CDR3 is CASSDVTGQETQYF. The full variable domain, in which reference TRBV2 and TRBJ2-5 provide the parts outside the CDR3, is EPEVTQTPSHQVTQMGQEVILRCVPISNHLYFYWYRQILGQKVEFLVSFYNNEISEKSEIFDDQFSVERPDGSNFTLKIRSTKLEDSAMYFCASSDVTGQETQYFGPGTRLLVL.

The chain couples TRBV7-8 to TRBJ2-7. The CDR3 length is 14 residues. Germline-derived CDR1 and CDR2 are SGHVS and FQNEAQ. CDR3 sequence: CASSLGLKTYEQYF. Variable domain in full (rest from reference TRBV7-8 and TRBJ2-7): GAGVSQSPRYKVAKRGQDVALRCDPISGHVSLFWYQQALGQGPEFLTYFQNEAQLDKSGLPSDRFFAERPEGSVSTLKIQRTQQEDSAVYLCASSLGLKTYEQYFGPGTRLTVT.

The rearrangement joins TRBV7-3 to TRBJ1-2; TCRdb returns TRBD1, unconfirmable since there is no DNA. The CDR3 has 13 amino acids. Germline V gives CDR1 SGHTA, CDR2 FQGTGA. This CDR3 is CASSFGTADGYTF.

The V and J genes are TRBV2 and TRBJ2-1; TCRdb proposes TRBD2, but this gene call is untestable without DNA. The germline CDR1 and CDR2 sequences are SNHLY and FYNNEI. The CDR3 is 18 residues long. This chain's CDR3 is CASSSTSGKSGSYNEQFF.

The J gene is TRBJ2-1, the V gene TRBV29-1; absent DNA, TCRdb's TRBD2 call cannot be checked. Germline lookup yields CDR1 SQVTM and CDR2 ANQGSEA. The CDR3 is 14 amino acids. This chain's CDR3 is CSVVGTSGIDEQFF.

Judged by frequency, this clonotype is medium-sized. The CDR3 protein is CSVEEQGAGDTQYF. The chain is built from TRBV29-1 and TRBJ2-3; there is no DNA to check the TCRdb D call of TRBD1. This CDR3 region has 14 residues. Looked up from germline, CDR1 is SQVTM and CDR2 is ANQGSEA.

This chain joins TRBV20-1 and TRBJ1-1; TCRdb proposes TRBD1, but this gene call is untestable without DNA. Germline CDR1 reads DFQATT; CDR2 reads SNEGSKA (reference sequence). CDR3 length equals 14 residues. This CDR3 reads CSARPRDWHTEAFF.

The rearrangement joins TRBV20-1 to TRBJ2-7; TCRdb's assignment of TRBD2 cannot be checked, as there is no DNA. Germline V gene data show CDR1 as DFQATT and CDR2 as SNEGSKA (reference sequence). The CDR3 sequence is 15 residues long. This CDR3 reads CSATSRTSFSYEQYF.

The rearrangement uses TRBV7-9 and TRBJ2-2; the D gene TCRdb calls, TRBD2, cannot be checked with no DNA. This CDR3 contains 17 residues. In germline, CDR1 is SEHNR, CDR2 FQNEAQ (reference sequence). CDR3 region: CASSFLLRESRTGELFF.

V is TRBV6-2 or TRBV6-3 and J is TRBJ1-2; there is no DNA to check the TCRdb D call of TRBD1. This CDR3 is 13 amino acids long. Germline CDR1 and CDR2: MNHEY and SVGEGT. The chain's CDR3 is CASGSGGHYGYTF.

V is TRBV7-2 and J is TRBJ2-1; with no DNA, the TCRdb D assignment of TRBD2 cannot be verified. There are 15 residues in the CDR3. The germline V gene has CDR1 SGHTA and CDR2 FQGNSA. Here the CDR3 reads CASSSRAVSYNEQFF.

The chain is built from TRBV4-2 and TRBJ2-1; the D call of TRBD2 rests on TCRdb alone, since no DNA is present to check it. The CDR3 loop spans 14 amino acids. The germline V gene encodes CDR1 LGHNA and CDR2 YNFKEQ. CDR3 region: CASSRTGAGNEQFF.

The chain's CDR3 is CASSPLRGQVTDTQYF. V gene TRBV28 combines with J gene TRBJ2-3; TCRdb's assignment of TRBD1 cannot be checked, as there is no DNA. The germline gives CDR1 MDHEN, CDR2 SYDVKM. The CDR3 is 16 amino acids.

This clonotype is deemed medium-sized by its frequency. The chain uses TRBV27 and TRBJ1-2; absent DNA, TCRdb's TRBD1 call cannot be checked. The CDR3 sequence is 13 residues long. Germline V gene sequence: CDR1 MNHEY, CDR2 SMNVEV (reference sequence). The CDR3 reads CASSLSPGGGYTF.

The chain couples TRBV4-1 to TRBJ2-3; TCRdb calls TRBD2, which cannot be checked without DNA. Germline-derived CDR1 and CDR2 are MGHRA and YSYEKL. This CDR3 contains 19 residues. The CDR3 region is CASSQGEGRPLLPTDTQYF.

The chain links TRBV20-1 to TRBJ2-1; TCRdb designates TRBD1, a call that cannot be tested without DNA. The CDR3 runs to 14 residues. Germline V gene sequence: CDR1 DFQATT, CDR2 SNEGSKA (reference sequence). The CDR3 spells CSARDVSSYNEQFF.

This clonotype registers medium-sized by frequency. The J gene is TRBJ1-6, the V gene TRBV7-2; TCRdb's D call of TRBD1 is untestable without DNA. The germline V gene has CDR1 SGHTA and CDR2 FQGNSA. This CDR3 region has 14 residues. The CDR3 loop reads CASSPGQPAFPLHF.

The chain recombines TRBV2 with TRBJ2-7; with no DNA, the TCRdb D assignment of TRBD1 cannot be verified. CDR3 length equals 16 residues. Germline loops: CDR1 SNHLY, CDR2 FYNNEI. CDR3 sequence reads: CASSVGQGTRSYEQYF.

V and J are TRBV28 and TRBJ2-5; TCRdb calls TRBD2, which cannot be checked without DNA. The germline gives CDR1 MDHEN, CDR2 SYDVKM. The CDR3 sequence is 13 residues long. CDR3 sequence reads: CASSVGTSKTQYF.

The rearrangement joins TRBV6-5 to TRBJ2-6. CDR1 is MNHEY, CDR2 SVGAGI, per germline. There are 14 residues in the CDR3. CDR3 in amino acids: CASRFYSGANVLTF.

The chain couples TRBV27 to TRBJ2-1; the TCRdb D gene call, TRBD2, has no DNA to confirm it. This CDR3 contains 14 residues. Germline CDR1 is MNHEY and CDR2 is SMNVEV (reference sequence). The chain's CDR3 is CASSLIREGPEQFF.

The rearrangement joins TRBV9 to TRBJ2-1; as DNA is missing, the TRBD2 call by TCRdb cannot be tested. Germline assignment: CDR1 SGDLS and CDR2 YYNGEE. The CDR3 extends over 15 amino acids. The chain's CDR3 is CASSPGLGSYNEQFF.

V gene TRBV11-2 combines with J gene TRBJ2-1; without DNA, the TCRdb call of TRBD1 cannot be checked. The germline V gene has CDR1 SGHAT and CDR2 FQNNGV. This CDR3 contains 17 residues. CDR3: CASSLGGTSSFYNEQFF.

This chain uses TRBV2 with TRBJ2-7. This CDR3 is 12 amino acids long. Germline V CDR1 and CDR2: SNHLY, FYNNEI. This CDR3 reads CASSEAVYEQYF.

The genes are TRBV19 and TRBJ1-1. Germline V lookup: CDR1 LNHDA, CDR2 SQIVND (reference sequence). The CDR3 is 12 residues long. CDR3 sequence: CASGTASTEAFF.

The CDR3 protein is CASSSPGLAGYEQFF. This chain connects TRBV9 to TRBJ2-1; TCRdb proposes TRBD2, but this gene call is untestable without DNA. The CDR3 has 15 amino acids. Germline V gives CDR1 SGDLS, CDR2 YYNGEE.